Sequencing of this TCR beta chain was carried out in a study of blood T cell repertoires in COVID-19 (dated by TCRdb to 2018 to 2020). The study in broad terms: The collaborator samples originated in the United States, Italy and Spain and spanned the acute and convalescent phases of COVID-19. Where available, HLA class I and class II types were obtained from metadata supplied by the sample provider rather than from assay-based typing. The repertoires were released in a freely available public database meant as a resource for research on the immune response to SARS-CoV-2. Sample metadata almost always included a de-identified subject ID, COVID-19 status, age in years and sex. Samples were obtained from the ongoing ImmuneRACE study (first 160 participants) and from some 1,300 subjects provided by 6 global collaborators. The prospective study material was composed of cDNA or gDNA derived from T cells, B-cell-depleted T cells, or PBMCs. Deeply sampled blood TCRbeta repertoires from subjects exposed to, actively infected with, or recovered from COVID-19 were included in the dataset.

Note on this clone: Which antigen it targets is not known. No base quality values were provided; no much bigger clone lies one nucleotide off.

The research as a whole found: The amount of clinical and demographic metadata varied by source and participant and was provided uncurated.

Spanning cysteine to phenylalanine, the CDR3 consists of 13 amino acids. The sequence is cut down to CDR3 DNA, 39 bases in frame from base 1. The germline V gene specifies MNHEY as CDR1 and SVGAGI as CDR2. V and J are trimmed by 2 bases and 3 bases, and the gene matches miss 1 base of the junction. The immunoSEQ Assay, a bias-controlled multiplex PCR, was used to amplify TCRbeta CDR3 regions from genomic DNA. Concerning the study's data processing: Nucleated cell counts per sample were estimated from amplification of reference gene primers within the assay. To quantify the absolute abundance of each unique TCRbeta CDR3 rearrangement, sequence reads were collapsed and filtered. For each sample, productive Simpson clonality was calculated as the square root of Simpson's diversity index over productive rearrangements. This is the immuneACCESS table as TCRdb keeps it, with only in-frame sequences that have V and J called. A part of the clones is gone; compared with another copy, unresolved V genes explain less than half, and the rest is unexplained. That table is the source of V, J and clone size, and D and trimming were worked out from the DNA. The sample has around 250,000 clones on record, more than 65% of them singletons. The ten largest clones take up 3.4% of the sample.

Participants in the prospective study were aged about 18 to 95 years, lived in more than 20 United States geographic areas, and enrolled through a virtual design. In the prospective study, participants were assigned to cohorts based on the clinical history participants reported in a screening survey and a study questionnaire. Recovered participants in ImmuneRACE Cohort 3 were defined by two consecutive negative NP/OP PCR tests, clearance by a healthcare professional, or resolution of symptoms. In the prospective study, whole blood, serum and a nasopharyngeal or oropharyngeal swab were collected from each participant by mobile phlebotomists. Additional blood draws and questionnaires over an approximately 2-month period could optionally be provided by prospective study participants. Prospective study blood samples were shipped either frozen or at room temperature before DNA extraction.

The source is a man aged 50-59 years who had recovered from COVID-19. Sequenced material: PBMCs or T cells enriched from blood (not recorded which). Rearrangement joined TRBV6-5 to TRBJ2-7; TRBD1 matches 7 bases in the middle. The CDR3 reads CASSYRQGYEQYF. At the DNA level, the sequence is TGTGCCAGCAGTTACCGACAGGGCTACGAGCAGTACTTC.